Listed below are T cell receptor beta chains from one sample, sequenced in a study of early stage breast cancer tumors. Libraries were prepared by immunoSEQ multiplex PCR; TCRdb keeps only in-frame clonotypes and omits some of them. Of 25,000 to 35,000 clones listed, around three quarters were seen once; the top ten hold roughly 13%. The sample was blood. These TCRs come from a person between 55 and 69 years old with breast cancer. Both conserved end residues are part of each CDR3. The D gene is left open where the match is weak. Clone size is shown for a subset of rows, as once, few, many or a class of expanded clone.

J | D | V | size | DNA | CDR3
TRBJ2-6 | . | TRBV19 | . | TGTGCCAGACAGACAGGCGGAAACTCTGGGGCCAACGTCCTGACTTTC | CARQTGGNSGANVLTF
TRBJ1-1 | . | TRBV19 | few | TGTGCCAGTAGTATTTTTAAGGGGGCTGAAGCTTTCTTT | CASSIFKGAEAFF
TRBJ2-5 | TRBD2 | TRBV25-1 | . | TGTGCCAGCAGTGAAAGGGCCACTAGGGCGGGAGAAGAGACCCAGTACTTC | CASSERATRAGEETQYF
TRBJ2-3 | TRBD2 | TRBV29-1 | . | TGCAGCGTCAGAGTAGCGGGAGTGGGCACAGATACGCAGTATTTT | CSVRVAGVGTDTQYF
TRBJ2-3 | TRBD2 | TRBV4-3 | . | TGCGCCAGCAGTACTAGCGGGAGCACAGATACGCAGTATTTT | CASSTSGSTDTQYF
TRBJ2-1 | TRBD1 | TRBV28 | . | TGTGCCAGCAGTTTTCAAAAGGGACAGGCCACTTACAATGAGCAGTTCTTC | CASSFQKGQATYNEQFF
TRBJ1-2 | TRBD1 | TRBV9 | . | TGTGCCAGCAGCGTGGTGGGACAGCTTAACTATGGCTACACCTTC | CASSVVGQLNYGYTF
TRBJ1-1 | . | TRBV5-6 | . | TGTGCCAGCAGCTTGGTCGCCGGGGTTTTAACTGAAGCTTTCTTT | CASSLVAGVLTEAFF
TRBJ2-2 | . | TRBV7-2 | few | TGTGCCATCAAGACAGGACCCAGTGGGGAGCTGTTTTTT | CAIKTGPSGELFF
TRBJ2-5 | . | TRBV7-7 | . | TGTGCCAGCAGCTTAGGGTCAGACTACCAAGAGACCCAGTACTTC | CASSLGSDYQETQYF
TRBJ1-3 | . | TRBV15 | . | TGTGCCACCAGCAGACTGGAGGAGAACCTTGGAAACACCATATATTTT | CATSRLEENLGNTIYF
TRBJ1-2 | . | TRBV28 | . | TGTGCCAGCATTGAGGACAGCAATAGAAACTATGGCTACACCTTC | CASIEDSNRNYGYTF
TRBJ1-4 | . | TRBV6-5 | . | TGTGCCAGCAGTTACGGGCAGGGGAATGAAAAACTGTTTTTT | CASSYGQGNEKLFF
TRBJ2-7 | TRBD2 | TRBV13 | medium-sized | TGTGCCAGCAGCTTAGAAGGGACTAGCGGGAGGGCCGAGCAGTACTTC | CASSLEGTSGRAEQYF
TRBJ2-7 | . | TRBV5-1 | . | TGCGCCAGCAGCTTGGACCACCGGGCCCGCCGACAGAACTACGAGCAGTACTTC | CASSLDHRARRQNYEQYF
TRBJ1-4 | . | TRBV6-5 | . | TGTGCCAGCTCACGGGGTCCAACTAATGAAAAACTGTTTTTT | CASSRGPTNEKLFF
TRBJ1-2 | . | TRBV2 | few | TGTGCCAGCAGTGATCCCCTTAGCCGGGACACCGAAAGGGGCTACACCTTC | CASSDPLSRDTERGYTF